This TCR beta chain comes out of a study of blood T cell repertoires in COVID-19. Across the whole study: Researchers got acute and convalescent COVID-19 samples from the United States, Italy and Spain. Nucleic acid was either cDNA or gDNA, and it came from T cells, B-cell-depleted T cells, or PBMCs.

Followed over time, Seattle patients had been enrolled while infection was active. TCRdb keeps only in-frame clones here, not all; method: immunoSEQ multiplex PCR. The data hold about 410,000 clones, with 89% observed a single time. The CDR3 contains 16 residues. Germline trimming cut 6 bases from V and 0 bases from J; bases unmatched to any gene: 5. Germline V lookup: CDR1 MNHEY, CDR2 SVGEGT. The receptor was derived from a woman between 40 and 55 years old with COVID-19, enrolled during active disease. Material: peripheral blood. The V call is TRBV6-2 or TRBV6-3, the J call TRBJ1-6; TRBD1 matches at 7 bases. CDR3 bases: TGTGCCAGCAGCCCGGGACAGATCTCCTATAATTCACCCCTCCACTTT. This gives the protein CASSPGQISYNSPLHF.